Following are 19 T cell receptor beta chains from one sample sequenced in a study of blood T cells in healthy people across ages. Through a sample-barcoded 5' primer and a J-beta primer mix, a second PCR was run for roughly 6 to 11 cycles. TCRdb fed the 5' RACE reads into MiXCR, producing one record per CDR3 protein. The sample records 1.8 million or so distinct CDR3 sequences, more than 35% being singletons. The sequencing input was blood. The source of these receptors is a human donor in good health.

This clonotype was seen a single time. V and J are TRBV6-6 and TRBJ2-4; 11 bases are a match to TRBD1. Gene TRBJ2-7 matches the end of the DNA better, so the J call may be wrong. CDR1 is MNHNY and CDR2 is SVGAGI in the germline V gene (reference sequence). The CDR3 consists of 16 residues. The DNA for the CDR3 is TGTGCCAGCAGTTACCCTGGGACAGGGGGATCCTACGAGCAGTACTTC. Amino acid sequence: CASSYPGTGGSYEQYF.

This clonotype was counted between two and nine times. V and J are TRBV27 and TRBJ2-4; TRBD2 aligns across 9 bases. The CDR3 extends over 14 amino acids. Trimming removed 6 bases from V and 13 bases from J; junction bases left unmatched: 13. From germline, CDR1 is MNHEY and CDR2 SMNVEV (reference sequence). The CDR3: CASSPGTSSGEQYF. For the CDR3, the DNA is TGTGCCAGCAGCCCCGGGACTAGCTCTGGGGAGCAGTACTTC.

This clonotype was counted a single time. V usage is TRBV5-1 and J usage is TRBJ2-3; 9 bases line up with TRBD1. CDR1 is SGHRS and CDR2 is YFSETQ in the germline V gene. The CDR3 runs to 16 residues. The J segment lost 2 bases and the V segment lost 6 bases, leaving 10 bases of the junction unmatched. In nucleotides, the CDR3 is TGCGCCAGCACTCCCTACGGGACAGGGATCACAGATACGCAGTATTTT. It specifies CASTPYGTGITDTQYF.

CDR3: CASRIRAATGYNEQYF. As DNA, the CDR3 is TGTGCCAGCAGAATAAGGGCGGCGACGGGTTACAATGAGCAGTACTTC. This rearrangement joins TRBV11-2 to TRBJ2-4; no clear D gene. This CDR3 spans 16 amino acids. Trimming took off 6 bases at V and 13 bases at J, with 28 bases between the two ends. Germline V gene data show CDR1 as SGHAT and CDR2 as FQNNGV.

The chain is built from TRBV11-3 and TRBJ2-2, with D tentatively TRBD1 (5 bases). The germline V gene encodes CDR1 SGHNT and CDR2 YENEEA. Trimming removed 4 bases from V and 1 base from J, with 7 bases in between. The CDR3 extends over 14 amino acids. The CDR3 reads CASSSGMNTGELFF. DNA of the CDR3: TGTGCCAGCAGCTCAGGGATGAACACCGGGGAGCTGTTTTTT. The whole variable domain, filled in from reference TRBV11-3 and TRBJ2-2, reads EAGVVQSPRYKIIEKKQPVAFWCNPISGHNTLYWYLQNLGQGPELLIRYENEEAVDDSQLPKDRFSAERLKGVDSTLKIQPAELGDSAVYLCASSSGMNTGELFFGEGSRLTVL.

This clonotype was counted between two and nine times. The chain couples TRBV9 to TRBJ2-1; 8 bases fit TRBD2. J gave up 6 bases and V 0 bases, and 5 bases lay outside the gene matches. CDR3 length: 15 amino acids. The germline CDR1 and CDR2 sequences are SGDLS and YYNGEE. Here the CDR3 DNA reads TGTGCCAGCAGCGTAGACGGGACTAGTGTCAATGAGCAGTTCTTC. The encoded protein is CASSVDGTSVNEQFF.

This sequence joins TRBV5-1 and TRBJ1-2; 9 bases line up with TRBD1. The CDR3 length is 15 residues. V gave up 6 bases and J gave up 4 bases; unmatched junction bases: 10. The germline V gene encodes CDR1 SGHRS and CDR2 YFSETQ. CDR3 region: CASTVGQGFFYGYTF. The CDR3 DNA follows: TGCGCCAGCACAGTGGGACAGGGTTTTTTCTATGGCTACACCTTC.

DNA of the CDR3: TGCAGCGTTGGGCCCGGGGCCGAGCAGTACTTC. It specifies CSVGPGAEQYF. J is TRBJ2-7 and V is TRBV29-1; TRBD1 or TRBD2 may be the D gene (5 bases each). The length of the CDR3 is 11 residues. V dropped 4 bases and J dropped 6 bases, with 10 bases sitting between them. Germline CDR1 is SQVTM and CDR2 is ANQGSEA.

This chain uses TRBV7-8 with TRBJ2-7, with D possibly called TRBD1 or TRBD2 (5 bases each). Germline loops: CDR1 SGHVS, CDR2 FQNEAQ. V was pared by 5 bases and J by 6 bases, with 20 bases between. The CDR3 loop spans 15 amino acids. CDR3 sequence (DNA): TGTGCCAGCAGCCCACGCCGGGACCGACGGGGCGAGCAGTACTTC. Translating gives CASSPRRDRRGEQYF.

The V gene is TRBV20-1, the J gene TRBJ2-7, with 11 bases fitting TRBD2. Losses at the gene ends were 3 bases for V and 9 bases for J; bases not matched to a gene: 10. Germline-derived CDR1 and CDR2 are DFQATT and SNEGSKA (reference sequence). This CDR3 has 14 residues. The CDR3 sequence: CSASNSGGAGRQYF. CDR3 DNA sequence: TGCAGTGCTAGCAATAGCGGGGGGGCCGGTAGGCAGTACTTC.

This clonotype came up many times. The J gene is TRBJ2-4, the V gene TRBV5-5, with D tentatively TRBD1 (6 bases). This CDR3 comprises 14 residues. CDR1 and CDR2 from the germline V gene are SGHKS and YYEKEE (reference sequence). The V gene lost 4 bases and the J gene lost 5 bases, with 13 bases spanning the gap. CDR3 DNA sequence: TGTGCCAGCAGCCCTACAGGGTTACAAAACATTCAGTACTTC. Translating it yields CASSPTGLQNIQYF.

CDR3 bases: TGTGCCAGCAGCCAAGTTGGTGTCAAGTCAGGTGAAGAGACCCAGTACTTC. Translating gives CASSQVGVKSGEETQYF. The V gene is TRBV4-2, the J gene TRBJ2-5; no clear D gene. Per germline, CDR1 LGHNA and CDR2 YNFKEQ. The V end lost 1 base, the J end lost 3 bases, and 18 bases lay between the germline ends. This CDR3 contains 17 residues.

This clonotype was found a few times. One junction end disagrees with the germline gene, perhaps due to a read error. This sequence joins TRBV20-1 and TRBJ2-5, with TRBD1 matching over 9 bases. Germline CDR1 reads DFQATT; CDR2 reads SNEGSKA (reference sequence). This CDR3 contains 19 residues. DNA of the CDR3: TGCAGTGCTAGACCCCTCCCGGGACAGGGTTTGGCCTCCCAAGAGATCCAGTACTTC. Its protein product is CSARPLPGQGLASQEIQYF.

This clonotype came up a few times. The chain employs TRBV6-2 or TRBV6-3 and TRBJ1-4; no clear D. Germline CDR1 and CDR2: MNHEY and SVGEGT. The CDR3 totals 18 residues. V lost 6 bases and J lost 7, with 27 bases in between. CDR3 sequence reads: CASSPTPRVGRGVEKLFF. The CDR3, as DNA: TGTGCCAGCAGCCCTACGCCAAGGGTTGGACGCGGAGTTGAAAAACTGTTTTTT.

A few counts support this clonotype. The chain employs TRBV9 and TRBJ2-1; a possible D gene is TRBD2 (6 bases). This CDR3 is built from 14 residues. V shed 0 bases and J shed 8 bases, with 12 bases lying between them. Germline V gives CDR1 SGDLS, CDR2 YYNGEE. CDR3 in amino acids: CASSVATWGDEQFF. The CDR3 DNA reads TGTGCCAGCAGCGTAGCGACTTGGGGGGATGAGCAGTTCTTC.

This clonotype was observed a handful of times. The J gene is TRBJ1-2, the V gene TRBV11-1; possibly TRBD1 for D (5 bases). V was trimmed by 5 bases and J by 0 bases, leaving 16 bases between them. CDR3 length equals 16 residues. Germline V gene lookup returns CDR1 SGHAT and CDR2 FQDESV (reference sequence). The CDR3 is CASSRGRIPSNYGYTF. The CDR3 region has the DNA TGTGCCAGCAGCCGGGGACGCATCCCTTCTAACTATGGCTACACCTTC.

This clonotype was seen a single time. The chain joins TRBV2 to TRBJ2-5, with D tentatively TRBD1 or TRBD2 (6 bases each). V was cut by 7 bases and J by 7 bases, with 16 bases left in between. The length of the CDR3 is 13 residues. The germline V gene has CDR1 SNHLY and CDR2 FYNNEI. CDR3 sequence reads: CASKDTEGVTQYF. The CDR3 DNA reads TGTGCCAGCAAGGACACGGAGGGGGTGACCCAGTACTTC.

This clonotype was recorded a few times. This chain joins TRBV7-9 and TRBJ2-3, with D possibly matching TRBD2 (6 bases). From germline, CDR1 is SEHNR and CDR2 FQNEAQ (reference sequence). Between the trimmed V and J ends, which lost 8 bases and 6 bases, there was a span of 18 bases. The CDR3 is made up of 14 amino acids. The CDR3 spells CASSSRRAADTQYF. CDR3 coding DNA: TGTGCCAGCTCCTCTCGGAGGGCGGCGGATACGCAGTATTTT.

The sample holds a few counts of this clonotype. The chain recombines TRBV10-3 with TRBJ1-1; D is possibly TRBD1 (5 bases). The CDR3 loop spans 16 amino acids. V lost 10 bases to trimming and J lost 2 bases, with 23 bases between them. Germline CDR1 is ENHRY and CDR2 is SYGVKD. The CDR3 sequence: CATTRSGGTINTEAFF. Here the CDR3 DNA reads TGTGCCACCACCAGATCCGGAGGGACCATCAACACTGAAGCTTTCTTT.